Listed below are T cell receptor beta chains from one sample, sequenced in a study of cytomegalovirus exposure and HLA in healthy donors. Sequencing used immunoSEQ multiplex PCR; TCRdb keeps in-frame clones, though not all of them. The sample records 240,000 or so clones, more than 75% being singletons. Sequences were obtained from PBMCs. These receptors all come from a middle-aged woman in good health and CMV-seropositive. Each CDR3 is given with its conserved first and last residue. The order of the fields is D gene, clone size, J gene, V gene, CDR3 DNA, CDR3 protein. A D gene is named only where the DNA matches it firmly. Clone sizes are given selectively: once, few, many, or a class where the clone is expanded.

TRBD1	-	TRBJ1-5	TRBV7-2	TGTGCCAGCAGCTGGGGGACAGGGAACAATCAGCCCCAGCATTTT	CASSWGTGNNQPQHF
-	few	TRBJ1-1	TRBV29-1	TGCAGCGTTTTGACAGGCGGGACTGAAGCTTTCTTT	CSVLTGGTEAFF
TRBD1	-	TRBJ1-2	TRBV6-5	TGTGCCAGCAGTTACGATGACAGGGGGGCCTATGGCTACACCTTC	CASSYDDRGAYGYTF
TRBD2	-	TRBJ2-1	TRBV6-5	TGTGCCAGCAGCATGGGACTACTCAATGAGCAGTTCTTC	CASSMGLLNEQFF
-	-	TRBJ2-7	TRBV19	TGTGCCAGTAGTACCACACATCACAGAACCTACGAGCAGTACTTC	CASSTTHHRTYEQYF
-	-	TRBJ1-4	TRBV19	TGTGCCAGTAGTAGGCAGGGTTGGCGTGAAAAACTGTTTTTT	CASSRQGWREKLFF
TRBD2	-	TRBJ2-5	TRBV11-1	TGTGCCAGCAGCTTCACGGGGGGGCCGGAGACCCAGTACTTC	CASSFTGGPETQYF
-	-	TRBJ2-7	TRBV11-2	TGTGCCAGCAGCCCTCTTCCCTACGAGCAGTACTTC	CASSPLPYEQYF
-	-	TRBJ2-7	TRBV6-5	TGTGCCAGCAGCGGACAGTTCTACGAGCAGTACTTC	CASSGQFYEQYF
TRBD1	once	TRBJ1-6	TRBV18	TGTGCCAGCTCACCGGCGACAGGGGCAGAATCACCCCTCCACTTT	CASSPATGAESPLHF
-	few	TRBJ1-1	TRBV6-1	TGTGCCAGCAGTTCTTACTTGAGAGCTTTCTTT	CASSSYLRAFF
TRBD1	-	TRBJ2-2	TRBV30	TGTGCCTGGAGTGCCGGGACAGGGTTAGTCGGGGAGCTGTTTTTT	CAWSAGTGLVGELFF
TRBD2	-	TRBJ2-7	TRBV28	TGTGCCACTGCGACGACTAGCTACTACGAGCAGTACTTC	CATATTSYYEQYF
-	-	TRBJ1-2	TRBV6-6	TGTGCCAGCGCACGGAGTAAGGTGGATGGCTACACCTTC	CASARSKVDGYTF
TRBD2	-	TRBJ2-1	TRBV19	TGTGCCAGTAGTATTTCAGCTAGCGGGTCCTACAATGAGCAGTTCTTC	CASSISASGSYNEQFF
-	-	TRBJ2-7	TRBV5-1	TGCGCCAGCAGCTTGGCCTATGGGCAAGAGATCTACGAGCAGTACTTC	CASSLAYGQEIYEQYF
-	-	TRBJ2-2	TRBV7-9	TGTTCCAGCAGTTCGGGATACACCGGGGAGCTGTTTTTT	CSSSSGYTGELFF
-	-	TRBJ2-2	TRBV7-9	TGTGCCAGCAGCAGAGGCCGGGATACGAACACCGGGGAGCTGTTTTTT	CASSRGRDTNTGELFF
TRBD1	once	TRBJ2-5	TRBV5-4	TGTGCCAGCAGCTTGGGGCAGGGGGCGGAGACCCAGTACTTC	CASSLGQGAETQYF
TRBD2	-	TRBJ2-1	TRBV2	TGTGCCAGCAATCTACTAGCGGGAGGGCCGATTGAGCAGTTCTTC	CASNLLAGGPIEQFF
-	few	TRBJ1-1	TRBV7-9	TGTGCCAGCAGCTTAGCGCGGGGCGCGAACACTGAAGCTTTCTTT	CASSLARGANTEAFF
-	-	TRBJ2-1	TRBV5-1	TGCGCCAGCAGCTTTGACTCCGGGAGCCCGAATGAGCAGTTCTTC	CASSFDSGSPNEQFF
-	-	TRBJ2-3	TRBV11-2	TGTGCCAGCAGCTTAGGAGGAGGGCATGGCACAGATACGCAGTATTTT	CASSLGGGHGTDTQYF
TRBD1	-	TRBJ1-1	TRBV4-2	TGTGCCAGCAGCCTCGGGACAGGGGCCTCTTATTCCACTGAAGCTTTCTTT	CASSLGTGASYSTEAFF
TRBD1	-	TRBJ2-7	TRBV10-3	TGTGCCATCAGGTTCACAGGGGGCAAGGGCGAGCAGTACTTC	CAIRFTGGKGEQYF
-	-	TRBJ1-1	TRBV7-9	TGTACCAGCAGCCCTACTGGGACATTTAAATGGGAAGCTTTCTTT	CTSSPTGTFKWEAFF
-	few	TRBJ1-3	TRBV2	TGTGCCAGCAGTCTGACATCTGGGGCAGGAAACACCATATATTTT	CASSLTSGAGNTIYF
TRBD2	-	TRBJ2-3	TRBV5-1	TGCGCCAGCAGCTTGGAGGGGCGGGGGGGCACAGATACGCAGTATTTT	CASSLEGRGGTDTQYF
TRBD1	few	TRBJ2-7	TRBV9	TGTGCCATCCGGGACAGGGGGCACGAGCAGTACTTC	CAIRDRGHEQYF
TRBD1	-	TRBJ1-1	TRBV4-1	TGCGCCAGCAGCCAAGAAAGGAGAGGACAGGGAAAAACTGAAGCTTTCTTT	CASSQERRGQGKTEAFF
TRBD1	-	TRBJ1-1	TRBV11-2	TGTGCCAGCAGCTTCGGTGGACAGGGATCCACTGAAGCTTTCTTT	CASSFGGQGSTEAFF
TRBD2	-	TRBJ2-3	TRBV19	TGTGCCAGTAGTTTTAGCGGGGGGGTGTCAGGCACAGATACGCAGTATTTT	CASSFSGGVSGTDTQYF
-	-	TRBJ1-1	TRBV7-9	TGTTCCAGCAGCTCCCTCACGGGGGGCACTGAAGCTTTCTTT	CSSSSLTGGTEAFF
TRBD1	-	TRBJ1-3	TRBV9	TGTGCCAGCAGCCTAACAGGGGCCGCTGGAAACACCATATATTTT	CASSLTGAAGNTIYF
TRBD1	-	TRBJ1-2	TRBV7-2	TGTGCCAGCAGCTTAGCGACAGGGGAAGGCTATGGCTACACCTTC	CASSLATGEGYGYTF
TRBD1	-	TRBJ2-5	TRBV7-3	TGTGCCAGCAGCCCTACAGGGGCGACAGAGACCCAGTACTTC	CASSPTGATETQYF
TRBD1	few	TRBJ1-2	TRBV5-1	TGCGCCAGCAGCGTCGGGACAGGGGCCACGATAGGCCCTGGCTACACCTTC	CASSVGTGATIGPGYTF
TRBD2	-	TRBJ2-1	TRBV4-2	TGTGCCAGCAGCCAATTTACTAGCGGGGGCTACAATGAGCAGTTCTTC	CASSQFTSGGYNEQFF
TRBD1	few	TRBJ1-3	TRBV7-9	TGTGCCAGCAGCTCTTCCGGGACAGGGGACTTACAATCTGGAAACACCATATATTTT	CASSSSGTGDLQSGNTIYF
TRBD1	few	TRBJ1-5	TRBV7-9	TGTTCCAGCAGTCCCACAGGGGGCAAGGTTCAGCCCCAGCATTTT	CSSSPTGGKVQPQHF
TRBD1	-	TRBJ2-7	TRBV29-1	TGCAGCGTCTTTGACAGGGTAGGATCCTACGAGCAGTACTTC	CSVFDRVGSYEQYF
TRBD1	-	TRBJ1-2	TRBV5-1	TGCGCCAGCAGCCTACTCGGTACAGGGGGTATCTATGGCTACACCTTC	CASSLLGTGGIYGYTF
TRBD1	-	TRBJ1-1	TRBV5-1	TGCGCCAGCAGTATGGTACAGGGGCCCGCTGAAGCTTTCTTT	CASSMVQGPAEAFF
TRBD1	few	TRBJ1-2	TRBV19	TGTGCATCGGCGGGACAGAGTGATGTGCTCCATGGCTACACCTTC	CASAGQSDVLHGYTF
-	-	TRBJ2-5	TRBV7-9	TGTTCCAGCAGCCTTGGGACATATGAAGAGACCCAGTACTTC	CSSSLGTYEETQYF
TRBD1	few	TRBJ1-1	TRBV28	TGTGCCAGCAGTATTCGACAGGGACTGAACACTGAAGCTTTCTTT	CASSIRQGLNTEAFF
TRBD1	once	TRBJ1-1	TRBV7-9	TGTTCCAGCAGCCGAATGGGACAGGGGAACACTGAAGCTTTCTTT	CSSSRMGQGNTEAFF
-	-	TRBJ1-5	TRBV7-2	TGTGCCAGCAGCAACACCGGAGCCCAGCATTTT	CASSNTGAQHF
TRBD1	-	TRBJ2-4	TRBV9	TGTGCCAGCAGCGAAAGCATCTGGGGACAGGGGAGGTCTAGACAAAACATTCAGTACTTC	CASSESIWGQGRSRQNIQYF
-	-	TRBJ1-2	TRBV19	TGTGCCAGTAGTCCCCCCGGGAACTATGGCTACACCTTC	CASSPPGNYGYTF
TRBD2	-	TRBJ2-5	TRBV5-1	TGCGCCAGCAGCCGAAATAGCGGGAGCGGAGAGACCCAGTACTTC	CASSRNSGSGETQYF
-	-	TRBJ2-7	TRBV6-6	TGTGCCAGCAGGATTTTGAGCGCTAACGAGCAGTACTTC	CASRILSANEQYF